The 5 T cell receptor beta chains given below trace back to one sample, sequenced in a study of T cell repertoires in cytomegalovirus infection. TCRdb re-derived calls from the reads in MiXCR, one entry per CDR3 protein. The repertoire consists of approximately 100,000 distinct CDR3 sequences, with 25% to 30% occurring once and the leading ten covering about three quarters. No antigen has been assigned to these receptors. Specimen: CD8+ T cells from cultured PBMCs, collected from culture after CMV antigen stimulation. These receptors all stem from a human donor in good health (CMV status not recorded). Some clones in this sample may be carry-over from other donors' samples.

The chain links TRBV12-3 or TRBV12-4 to TRBJ2-2; D is perhaps TRBD1 or TRBD2 (6 bases each). V lost 8 bases and J lost 4, with 20 bases in between. The CDR3 length is 16 residues. The CDR3 is CASPSTGAGFTGELFF. DNA for the CDR3: TGTGCCAGCCCCTCGACGGGGGCGGGGTTCACCGGGGAGCTGTTTTTT.

This clonotype was observed a few times. The chain uses TRBV12-3 or TRBV12-4 and TRBJ2-5; no definite D call. The CDR3 contains 15 residues. Between the trimmed V and J ends, which lost 5 bases and 0 bases, there was a span of 13 bases. In DNA, the CDR3 is TGTGCCAGCAGTCCTCATGGGTCCGACCAAGAGACCCAGTACTTC. Protein sequence: CASSPHGSDQETQYF.

V usage is TRBV28 and J usage is TRBJ1-2; D is undetermined. Between the trimmed V and J ends, which lost 6 bases and 4 bases, there was a span of 9 bases. Germline loops: CDR1 MDHEN, CDR2 SYDVKM. This CDR3 has 12 residues. CDR3 amino acids: CASSDFTYGYTF. For the CDR3, the DNA is TGTGCCAGCAGCGACTTTACCTATGGCTACACCTTC.

This clonotype was observed a handful of times. The chain employs TRBV12-5 and TRBJ1-1; D is uncertain. CDR3 length equals 13 residues. CDR1 LGHNT and CDR2 FRNRAP come from the germline V gene. V shed 2 bases and J shed 1 base, with 5 bases lying between them. DNA for the CDR3: TGTGCTAGTGGTTTGAACAGGAACACTGAAGCTTTCTTT. Translated, it gives CASGLNRNTEAFF.

The CDR3 bases are TGTGCCAGCAGTGAAGGGCAACAGGAGATCTACGAGCAGTACTTC. It translates to CASSEGQQEIYEQYF. The chain uses TRBV6-1 and TRBJ2-7, with D possibly being TRBD1 (5 bases). This CDR3 has 15 residues. The germline V gene has CDR1 MNHNS and CDR2 SASEGT. V gave up 1 base and J gave up 3 bases, with 13 bases separating them.